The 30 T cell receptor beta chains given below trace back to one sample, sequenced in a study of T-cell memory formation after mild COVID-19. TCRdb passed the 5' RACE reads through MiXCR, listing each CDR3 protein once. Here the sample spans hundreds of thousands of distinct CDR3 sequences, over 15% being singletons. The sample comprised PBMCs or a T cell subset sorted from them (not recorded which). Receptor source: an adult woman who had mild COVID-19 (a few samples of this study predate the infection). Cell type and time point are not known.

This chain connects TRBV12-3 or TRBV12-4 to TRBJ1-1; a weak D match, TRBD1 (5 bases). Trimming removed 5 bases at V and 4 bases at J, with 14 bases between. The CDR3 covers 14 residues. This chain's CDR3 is CASSSPWGGTEAFF. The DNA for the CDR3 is TGTGCCAGCAGTAGCCCGTGGGGGGGCACTGAAGCTTTCTTT.

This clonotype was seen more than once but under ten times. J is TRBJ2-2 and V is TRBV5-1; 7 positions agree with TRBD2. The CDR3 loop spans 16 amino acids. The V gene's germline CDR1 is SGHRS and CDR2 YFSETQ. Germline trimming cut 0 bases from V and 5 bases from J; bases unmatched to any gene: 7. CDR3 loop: CASSLVAGDITGELFF. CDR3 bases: TGCGCCAGCAGCTTGGTGGCGGGAGATATAACCGGGGAGCTGTTTTTT.

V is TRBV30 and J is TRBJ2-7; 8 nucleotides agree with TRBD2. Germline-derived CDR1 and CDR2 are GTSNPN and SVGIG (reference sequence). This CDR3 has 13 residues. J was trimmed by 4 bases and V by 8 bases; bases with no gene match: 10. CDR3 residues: CAGAAGENYEQYF. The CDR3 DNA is TGTGCCGGGGCAGCGGGGGAAAATTACGAGCAGTACTTC.

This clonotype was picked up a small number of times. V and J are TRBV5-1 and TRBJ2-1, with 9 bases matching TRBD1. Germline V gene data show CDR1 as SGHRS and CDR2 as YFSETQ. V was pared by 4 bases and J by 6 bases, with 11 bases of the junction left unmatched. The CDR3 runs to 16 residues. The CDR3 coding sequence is TGCGCCAGCAGCCTACCGGGACAGGGAGGGGGCAATGAGCAGTTCTTC. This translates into CASSLPGQGGGNEQFF. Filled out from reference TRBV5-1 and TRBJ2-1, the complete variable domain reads KAGVTQTPRYLIKTRGQQVTLSCSPISGHRSVSWYQQTPGQGLQFLFEYFSETQRNKGNFPGRFSGRQFSNSRSEMNVSTLELGDSALYLCASSLPGQGGGNEQFFGPGTRLTVL.

The chain's CDR3 is CASKKLAGPDTQYF. CDR3 nucleotides: TGTGCCAGCAAGAAGCTAGCGGGACCAGATACGCAGTATTTT. The gene calls are TRBV6-1 and TRBJ2-3; 9 nucleotides agree with TRBD2. This CDR3 region has 14 residues. CDR1 and CDR2 from the germline V gene are MNHNS and SASEGT. The trim removed 7 bases at V and 4 bases at J, leaving 6 bases unmatched.

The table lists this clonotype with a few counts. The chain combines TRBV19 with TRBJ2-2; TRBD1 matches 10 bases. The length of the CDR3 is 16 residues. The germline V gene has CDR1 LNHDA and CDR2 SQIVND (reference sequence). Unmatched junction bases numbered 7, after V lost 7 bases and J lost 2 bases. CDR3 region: CASKGWTGGNTGELFF. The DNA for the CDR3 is TGTGCCAGTAAAGGATGGACAGGGGGAAACACCGGGGAGCTGTTTTTT.

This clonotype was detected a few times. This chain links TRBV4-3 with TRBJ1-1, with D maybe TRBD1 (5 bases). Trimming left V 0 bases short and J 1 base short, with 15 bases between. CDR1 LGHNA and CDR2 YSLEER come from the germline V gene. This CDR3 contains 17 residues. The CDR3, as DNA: TGCGCCAGCAGCCAAGAAGGGGTCGGCAGGTGGAACACTGAAGCTTTCTTT. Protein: CASSQEGVGRWNTEAFF.

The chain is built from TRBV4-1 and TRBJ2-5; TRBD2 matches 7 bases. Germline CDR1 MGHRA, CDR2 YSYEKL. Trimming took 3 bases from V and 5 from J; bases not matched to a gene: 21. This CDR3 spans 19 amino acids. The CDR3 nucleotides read TGCGCCAGCAGCCAGGGCCTTGGGCCGACGGGGGACTATGGGGAGACCCAGTACTTC. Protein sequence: CASSQGLGPTGDYGETQYF.

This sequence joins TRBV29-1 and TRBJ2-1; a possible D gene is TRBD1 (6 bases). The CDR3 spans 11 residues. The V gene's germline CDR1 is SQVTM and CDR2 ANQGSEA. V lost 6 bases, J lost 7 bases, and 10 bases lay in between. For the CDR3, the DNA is TGCAGCGTACTGCAGGGGAATGAGCAGTTCTTC. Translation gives CSVLQGNEQFF.

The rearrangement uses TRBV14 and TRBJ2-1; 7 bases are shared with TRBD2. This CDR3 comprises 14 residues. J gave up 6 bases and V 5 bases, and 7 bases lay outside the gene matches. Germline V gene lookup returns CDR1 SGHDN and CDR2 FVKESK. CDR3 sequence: CASSSLADRNEQFF. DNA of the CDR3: TGTGCCAGCAGCTCCCTAGCGGACCGCAATGAGCAGTTCTTC.

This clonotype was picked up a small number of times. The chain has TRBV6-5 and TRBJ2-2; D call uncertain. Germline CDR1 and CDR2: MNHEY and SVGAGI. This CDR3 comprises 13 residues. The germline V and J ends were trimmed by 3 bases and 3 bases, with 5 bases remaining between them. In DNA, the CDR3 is TGTGCCAGCAGTTATGGACACACCGGGGAGCTGTTTTTT. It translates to CASSYGHTGELFF.

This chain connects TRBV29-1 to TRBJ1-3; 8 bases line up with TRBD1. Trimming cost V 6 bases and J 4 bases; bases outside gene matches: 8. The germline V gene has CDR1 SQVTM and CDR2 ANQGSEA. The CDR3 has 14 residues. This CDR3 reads CSVIQGGQGNTIYF. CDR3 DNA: TGCAGCGTGATACAGGGGGGGCAAGGAAACACCATATATTTT. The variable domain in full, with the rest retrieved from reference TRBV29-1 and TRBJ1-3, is SAVISQKPSRDICQRGTSLTIQCQVDSQVTMMFWYRQQPGQSLTLIATANQGSEATYESGFVIDKFPISRPNLTFSTLTVSNMSPEDSSIYLCSVIQGGQGNTIYFGEGSWLTVV.

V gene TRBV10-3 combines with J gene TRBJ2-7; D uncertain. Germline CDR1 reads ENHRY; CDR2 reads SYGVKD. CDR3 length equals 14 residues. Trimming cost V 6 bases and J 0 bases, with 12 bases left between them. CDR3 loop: CAISLDGFSYEQYF. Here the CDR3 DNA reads TGTGCCATCAGCCTCGACGGATTCTCCTACGAGCAGTACTTC.

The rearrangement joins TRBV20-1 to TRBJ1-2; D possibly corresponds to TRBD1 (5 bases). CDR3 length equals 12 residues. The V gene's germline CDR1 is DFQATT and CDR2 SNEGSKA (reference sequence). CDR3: CRALGVLYGYTF. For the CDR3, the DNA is TGCAGGGCCCTGGGGGTACTCTATGGCTACACCTTC.

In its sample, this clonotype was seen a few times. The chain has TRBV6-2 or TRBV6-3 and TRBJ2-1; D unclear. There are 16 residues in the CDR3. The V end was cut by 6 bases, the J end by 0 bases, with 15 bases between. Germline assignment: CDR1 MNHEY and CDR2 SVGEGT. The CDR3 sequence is CASSPLRLSSYNEQFF. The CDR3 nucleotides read TGTGCCAGCAGCCCACTAAGGCTCAGCTCCTACAATGAGCAGTTCTTC.

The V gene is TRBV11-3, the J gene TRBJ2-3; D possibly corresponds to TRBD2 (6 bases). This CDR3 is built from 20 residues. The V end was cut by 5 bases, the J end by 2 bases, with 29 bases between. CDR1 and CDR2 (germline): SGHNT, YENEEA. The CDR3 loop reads CASSISRVGLATQNTDTQYF. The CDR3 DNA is TGTGCCAGCAGCATCTCGAGGGTAGGGCTAGCGACCCAAAACACAGATACGCAGTATTTT.

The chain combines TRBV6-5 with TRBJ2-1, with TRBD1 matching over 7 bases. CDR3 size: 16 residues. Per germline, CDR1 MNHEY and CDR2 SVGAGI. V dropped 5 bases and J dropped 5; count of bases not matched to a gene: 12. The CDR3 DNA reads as TGTGCCAGCAGTCTCCCCAGGGGGACGGGGAACAATGAGCAGTTCTTC. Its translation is CASSLPRGTGNNEQFF.

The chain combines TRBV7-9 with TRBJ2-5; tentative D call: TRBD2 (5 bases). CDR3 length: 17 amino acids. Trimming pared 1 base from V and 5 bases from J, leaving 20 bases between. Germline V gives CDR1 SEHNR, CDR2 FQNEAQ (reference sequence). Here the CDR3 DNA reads TGTGCCAGCAGCTTAGGAGCACTGAGGGTAGCCTGGGAGACCCAGTACTTC. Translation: CASSLGALRVAWETQYF.

The CDR3 is CASSLYPGNYGYTF. Written as DNA, the CDR3 is TGTGCCAGCAGCTTATATCCAGGGAACTATGGCTACACCTTC. V and J are TRBV7-2 and TRBJ1-2; maybe TRBD1 (5 bases). Trimming removed 2 bases at V and 2 bases at J, with 9 bases between. Germline-derived CDR1 and CDR2 are SGHTA and FQGNSA. This CDR3 has 14 residues.

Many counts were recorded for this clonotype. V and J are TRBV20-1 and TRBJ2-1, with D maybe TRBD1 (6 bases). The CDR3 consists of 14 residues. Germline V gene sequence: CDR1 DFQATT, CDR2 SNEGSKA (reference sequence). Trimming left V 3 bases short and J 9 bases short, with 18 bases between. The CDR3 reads CSARPQGPEGEQFF. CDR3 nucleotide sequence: TGCAGTGCTAGGCCACAGGGACCCGAGGGTGAGCAGTTCTTC.

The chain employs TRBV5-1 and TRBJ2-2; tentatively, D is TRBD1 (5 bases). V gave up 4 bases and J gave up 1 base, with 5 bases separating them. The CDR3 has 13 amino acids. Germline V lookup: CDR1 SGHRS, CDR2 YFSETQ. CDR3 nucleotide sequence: TGCGCCAGCAGCAGGGGGAACACCGGGGAGCTGTTTTTT. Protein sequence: CASSRGNTGELFF.

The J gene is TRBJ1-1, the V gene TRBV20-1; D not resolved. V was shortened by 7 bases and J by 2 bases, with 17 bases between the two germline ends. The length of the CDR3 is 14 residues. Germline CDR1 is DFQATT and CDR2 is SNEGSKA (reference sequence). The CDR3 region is CSVPGWQPNTEAFF. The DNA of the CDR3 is TGCAGTGTCCCCGGTTGGCAGCCAAACACTGAAGCTTTCTTT.

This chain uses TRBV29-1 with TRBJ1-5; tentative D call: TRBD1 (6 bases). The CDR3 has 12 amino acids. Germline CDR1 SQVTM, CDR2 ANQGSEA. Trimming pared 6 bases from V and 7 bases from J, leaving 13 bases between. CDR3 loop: CSVVVGGQPQHF. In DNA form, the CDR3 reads TGCAGCGTGGTGGTGGGGGGCCAGCCCCAGCATTTT. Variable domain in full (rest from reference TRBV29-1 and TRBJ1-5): SAVISQKPSRDICQRGTSLTIQCQVDSQVTMMFWYRQQPGQSLTLIATANQGSEATYESGFVIDKFPISRPNLTFSTLTVSNMSPEDSSIYLCSVVVGGQPQHFGDGTRLSIL.

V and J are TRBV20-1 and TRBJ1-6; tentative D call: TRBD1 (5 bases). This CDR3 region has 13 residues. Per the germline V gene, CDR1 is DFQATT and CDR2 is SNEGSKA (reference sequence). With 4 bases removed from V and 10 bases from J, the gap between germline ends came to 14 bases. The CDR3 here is CSANQGRGSPLHF. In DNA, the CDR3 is TGCAGTGCTAATCAGGGCCGAGGATCACCCCTCCACTTT.

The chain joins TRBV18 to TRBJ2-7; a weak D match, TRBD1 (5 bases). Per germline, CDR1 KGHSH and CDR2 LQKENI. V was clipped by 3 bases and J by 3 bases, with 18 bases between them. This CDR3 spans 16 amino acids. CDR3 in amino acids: CASSPDERGWNYEQYF. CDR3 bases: TGTGCCAGCTCACCTGACGAAAGGGGTTGGAACTACGAGCAGTACTTC. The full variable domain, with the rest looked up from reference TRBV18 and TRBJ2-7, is NAGVMQNPRHLVRRRGQEARLRCSPMKGHSHVYWYRQLPEEGLKFMVYLQKENIIDESGMPKERFSAEFPKEGPSILRIQQVVRGDSAAYFCASSPDERGWNYEQYFGPGTRLTVT.

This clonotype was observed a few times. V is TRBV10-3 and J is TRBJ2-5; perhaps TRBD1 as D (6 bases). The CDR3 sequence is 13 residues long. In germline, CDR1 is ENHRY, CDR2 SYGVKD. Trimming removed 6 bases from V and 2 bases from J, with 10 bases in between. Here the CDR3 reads CAIRDSQQETQYF. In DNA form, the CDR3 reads TGTGCCATCAGGGACAGCCAACAAGAGACCCAGTACTTC.

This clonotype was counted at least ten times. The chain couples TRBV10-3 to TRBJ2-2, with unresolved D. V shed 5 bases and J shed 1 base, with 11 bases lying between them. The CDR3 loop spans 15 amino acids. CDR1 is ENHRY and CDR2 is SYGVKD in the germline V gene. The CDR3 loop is CAISLKRLNTGELFF. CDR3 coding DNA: TGTGCCATCAGTCTAAAACGGCTGAACACCGGGGAGCTGTTTTTT.

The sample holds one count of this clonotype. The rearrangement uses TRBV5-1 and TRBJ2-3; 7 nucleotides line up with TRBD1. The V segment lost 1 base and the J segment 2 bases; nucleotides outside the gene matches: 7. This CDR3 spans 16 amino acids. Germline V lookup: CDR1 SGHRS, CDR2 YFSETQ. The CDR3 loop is CASSLPGTDFTDTQYF. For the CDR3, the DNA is TGCGCCAGCAGCTTGCCCGGGACAGACTTCACAGATACGCAGTATTTT. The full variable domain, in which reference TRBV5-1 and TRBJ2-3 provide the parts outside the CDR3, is KAGVTQTPRYLIKTRGQQVTLSCSPISGHRSVSWYQQTPGQGLQFLFEYFSETQRNKGNFPGRFSGRQFSNSRSEMNVSTLELGDSALYLCASSLPGTDFTDTQYFGPGTRLTVL.

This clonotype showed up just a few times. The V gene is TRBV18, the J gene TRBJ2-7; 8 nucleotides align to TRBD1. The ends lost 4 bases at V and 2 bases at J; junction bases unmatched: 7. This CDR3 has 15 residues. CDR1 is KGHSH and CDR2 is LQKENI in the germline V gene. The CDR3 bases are TGTGCCAGCTCACTCGGGACAGGTATTCCCTACGAGCAGTACTTC. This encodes CASSLGTGIPYEQYF. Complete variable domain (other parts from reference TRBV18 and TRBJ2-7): NAGVMQNPRHLVRRRGQEARLRCSPMKGHSHVYWYRQLPEEGLKFMVYLQKENIIDESGMPKERFSAEFPKEGPSILRIQQVVRGDSAAYFCASSLGTGIPYEQYFGPGTRLTVT.

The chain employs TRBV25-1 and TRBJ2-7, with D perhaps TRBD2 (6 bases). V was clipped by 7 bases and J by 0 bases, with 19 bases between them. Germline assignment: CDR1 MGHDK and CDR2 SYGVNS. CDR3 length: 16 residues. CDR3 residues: CASTPGGSLSSYEQYF. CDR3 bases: TGTGCCAGCACCCCAGGAGGGTCCTTAAGCTCCTACGAGCAGTACTTC.